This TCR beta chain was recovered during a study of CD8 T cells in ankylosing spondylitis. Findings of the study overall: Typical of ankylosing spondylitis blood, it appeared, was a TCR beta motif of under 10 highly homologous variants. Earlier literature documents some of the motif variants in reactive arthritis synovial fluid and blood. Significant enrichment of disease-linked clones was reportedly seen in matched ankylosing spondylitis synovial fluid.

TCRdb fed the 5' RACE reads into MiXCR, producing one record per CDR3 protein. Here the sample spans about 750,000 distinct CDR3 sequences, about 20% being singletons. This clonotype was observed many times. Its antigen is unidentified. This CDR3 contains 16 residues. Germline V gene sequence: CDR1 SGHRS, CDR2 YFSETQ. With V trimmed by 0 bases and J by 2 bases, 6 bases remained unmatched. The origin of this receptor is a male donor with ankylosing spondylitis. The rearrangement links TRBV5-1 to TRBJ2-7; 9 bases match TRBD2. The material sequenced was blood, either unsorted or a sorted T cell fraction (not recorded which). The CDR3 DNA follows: TGCGCCAGCAGCTTGGGTCCCCTAGCGGGGCCCTACGAGCAGTACTTC. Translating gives CASSLGPLAGPYEQYF.